Each of the 16 T cell receptor beta chains below was sequenced from the same sample in a study of blood T cell repertoires in COVID-19. Sequenced by immunoSEQ multiplex PCR; TCRdb stores in-frame clones only, minus some. The top ten clones hold around 6% of a sample with over 120,000 clones, roughly 80% of them seen once. Sequencing was done on a sample of PBMCs or T cells enriched from blood (not recorded which). These receptors were obtained from a woman aged 45-65 years who had recovered from COVID-19.

The chain uses TRBV2 and TRBJ2-7, with 7 bases lining up with TRBD1. The CDR3 spans 13 residues. V gave up 6 bases and J gave up 5 bases; unmatched junction bases: 7. CDR1 and CDR2 (germline): SNHLY, FYNNEI. The CDR3 protein is CASSYRTGDEQYV. The CDR3 nucleotides read TGTGCCAGCAGCTACCGGACAGGCGACGAGCAGTACGTC.

The chain has TRBV6-6 and TRBJ1-6; D perhaps matches TRBD1 (6 bases). This CDR3 comprises 13 residues. V was cut by 10 bases and J by 9 bases, with 16 bases left in between. Germline CDR1 MNHNY, CDR2 SVGAGI (reference sequence). CDR3 protein: CAIRDIGGSPLHF. The CDR3, as DNA: TGTGCCATCCGGGACATTGGGGGTTCACCCCTCCACTTT.

The J gene is TRBJ2-5, the V gene TRBV7-2; D ambiguous. V was cut by 2 bases and J by 0 bases, with 7 bases left in between. Germline V gene lookup returns CDR1 SGHTA and CDR2 FQGNSA. The CDR3 sequence is 14 residues long. CDR3 DNA sequence: TGTGCCAGCAGCTTATGGTCAGACCAAGAGACCCAGTACTTC. Its translation is CASSLWSDQETQYF.

The V gene is TRBV3-1 (or the pseudogene TRBV3-2), the J gene TRBJ2-2, with a tentative D call TRBD2 (7 bases). The V end was cut by 2 bases, the J end by 3 bases, with 13 bases between. Per the germline V gene, CDR1 is LGHDT and CDR2 is YNNKEL (reference sequence). This CDR3 is built from 16 residues. The CDR3 here is CASSQSGGSYTGELFF. The CDR3, as DNA: TGTGCCAGCAGCCAATCGGGGGGCTCGTACACCGGGGAGCTGTTTTTT.

The chain couples TRBV3-1 (or the pseudogene TRBV3-2) to TRBJ1-6, with D uncertain. This CDR3 spans 13 amino acids. The V gene lost 1 base and the J gene lost 10 bases, with 8 bases spanning the gap. Germline CDR1 and CDR2: LGHDT and YNNKEL (reference sequence). CDR3 nucleotide sequence: TGTGCCAGCAGCCAAGGTGGCGGATCACCCCTCCACTTT. Translated: CASSQGGGSPLHF.

The chain recombines TRBV11-3 with TRBJ2-5, with a possible D match to TRBD2 (6 bases). V lost 2 bases and J 5 bases, leaving 12 bases between the germline ends. This CDR3 comprises 14 residues. Germline lookup yields CDR1 SGHNT and CDR2 YENEEA. As DNA, the CDR3 is TGTGCCAGCAGCTTAACGGCCGGGGGTGAGACCCAGTACTTC. It yields the protein CASSLTAGGETQYF.

This chain joins TRBV5-1 and TRBJ2-1; D is unclear. The V end lost 2 bases, the J end lost 3 bases, and 6 bases lay between the germline ends. The CDR3 has 13 amino acids. The V gene's germline CDR1 is SGHRS and CDR2 YFSETQ. The CDR3 nucleotides are TGCGCCAGCAGCTTTTCAGGCTACAATGAGCAGTTCTTC. Residues: CASSFSGYNEQFF.

In DNA, the CDR3 is TGTGCCACCAGCAGAGATCGACAGGTCAATCAGCCCCAGCATTTT. Amino acid sequence: CATSRDRQVNQPQHF. The chain has TRBV15 and TRBJ1-5, with D possibly matching TRBD1 (6 bases). V gave up 0 bases and J gave up 3 bases, with 9 bases separating them. The CDR3 length is 15 residues. Germline V gene lookup returns CDR1 LNHNV and CDR2 YYDKDF (reference sequence).

This chain joins TRBV7-9 and TRBJ1-6; 7 bases fit TRBD1. V lost 5 bases, J lost 8 bases, and 6 bases stayed unmatched. This CDR3 spans 14 amino acids. Germline V gene lookup returns CDR1 SEHNR and CDR2 FQNEAQ (reference sequence). The CDR3 region is CASSRGTDDSPLHF. The CDR3 nucleotides are TGTGCCAGCAGCCGCGGGACAGATGATTCACCCCTCCACTTT.

The chain has TRBV12-3 or TRBV12-4 and TRBJ1-1, with D unclear. V was clipped by 3 bases and J by 0 bases, with 5 bases between them. There are 13 residues in the CDR3. The CDR3 DNA reads as TGTGCCAGCAGTTTTAGTATGAACACTGAAGCTTTCTTT. This translates into CASSFSMNTEAFF.

The J gene is TRBJ1-2, the V gene TRBV15, with 7 bases lining up with TRBD1. This CDR3 has 13 amino acids. Germline V CDR1 and CDR2: LNHNV, YYDKDF (reference sequence). V dropped 5 bases and J dropped 7; count of bases not matched to a gene: 7. The CDR3 region has the DNA TGTGCCACCAGCGCCAGGGGGTTTGGTGGCTACACCTTC. Translating it yields CATSARGFGGYTF.

This clone was detected a few times. The V call is TRBV5-6, the J call TRBJ2-7; D possibly corresponds to TRBD2 (5 bases). Germline V CDR1 and CDR2: SGHDT, YYEEEE. The CDR3 sequence is 14 residues long. V lost 0 bases and J 3 bases, leaving 10 bases between the germline ends. The chain's CDR3 is CASSLGRTLYEQYF. In nucleotides, the CDR3 is TGTGCCAGCAGCTTGGGGAGGACCCTCTACGAGCAGTACTTC. Variable domain in full (rest from reference TRBV5-6 and TRBJ2-7): DAGVTQSPTHLIKTRGQQVTLRCSPKSGHDTVSWYQQALGQGPQFIFQYYEEEERQRGNFPDRFSGHQFPNYSSELNVNALLLGDSALYLCASSLGRTLYEQYFGPGTRLTVT.

This chain uses TRBV19 with TRBJ2-3, with a weak D call TRBD1 (6 bases). V lost 6 bases and J 4 bases, leaving 14 bases between the germline ends. The germline CDR1 and CDR2 sequences are LNHDA and SQIVND (reference sequence). The CDR3 consists of 14 residues. The CDR3 coding sequence is TGTGCCAGTAGGGGGGCCTCATACGCAGATACGCAGTATTTT. It codes for CASRGASYADTQYF.

The sample holds one count of this clone. CDR3 coding DNA: TGTGCCAGCAGCCAACCGACTAGCACAGATACGCAGTATTTT. Translating gives CASSQPTSTDTQYF. The chain has TRBV3-1 (or the pseudogene TRBV3-2) and TRBJ2-3; the D is unclear. Trimming stripped 2 bases from V and 0 bases from J, with 6 bases between. The CDR3 length is 14 residues. In germline, CDR1 is LGHDT, CDR2 YNNKEL (reference sequence).

This chain uses TRBV6-5 with TRBJ1-3; D gene unclear. Germline V gene data show CDR1 as MNHEY and CDR2 as SVGAGI. CDR3 length: 15 amino acids. Deletions cut 4 bases from V and 2 bases from J, with 12 bases between. The CDR3 nucleotides are TGTGCCAGCAGTTCCAGAGGGTTTGCTGGAAACACCATATATTTT. Translation: CASSSRGFAGNTIYF.

As DNA, the CDR3 is TGTGCCAGCAGCCCCTTACAGGCGAGCAATCAGCCCCAGCATTTT. Translating gives CASSPLQASNQPQHF. V is TRBV27 and J is TRBJ1-5; a weak D match, TRBD1 (5 bases). The CDR3 extends over 15 amino acids. The germline CDR1 and CDR2 sequences are MNHEY and SMNVEV (reference sequence). With 6 bases removed from V and 1 base from J, the gap between germline ends came to 13 bases.